The clone carrying this T cell receptor (beta chain) appeared a single time. Its antigen is not identified. CDR3 length equals 14 residues. V was pared by 8 bases and J by 0 bases, with 14 bases between. Germline CDR1 SEHNR, CDR2 FQNEAQ (reference sequence). The data stem from a study of cytomegalovirus exposure and HLA in healthy donors. Findings and caveats of the study: The study listed some 160 cytomegalovirus-associated TCR beta chains. For cytomegalovirus status, the classifier reportedly gave diagnoses with high specificity and sensitivity.

The PCR ran on 60 Vbeta and 13 Jbeta primers. Sequencing was performed with immunoSEQ multiplex PCR; in TCRdb, only in-frame clones are kept and a portion is missing. This repertoire shows fewer than 200,000 clones, around 63% found once; its top ten account for 4% to 5.5%. Sequencing was performed on PBMCs. The receptor comes from a woman younger than 35 in good health and CMV-seropositive. This chain links TRBV7-9 with TRBJ2-7; the D is unclear. CDR3 sequence (DNA): TGTGCCAGCTCTCCGATGACACCCTCCTACGAGCAGTACTTC. Its translation is CASSPMTPSYEQYF. Full variable domain (rest looked up from reference TRBV7-9 and TRBJ2-7): DTGVSQNPRHKITKRGQNVTFRCDPISEHNRLYWYRQTLGQGPEFLTYFQNEAQLEKSRLLSDRFSAERPKGSFSTLEIQRTEQGDSAMYLCASSPMTPSYEQYFGPGTRLTVT.